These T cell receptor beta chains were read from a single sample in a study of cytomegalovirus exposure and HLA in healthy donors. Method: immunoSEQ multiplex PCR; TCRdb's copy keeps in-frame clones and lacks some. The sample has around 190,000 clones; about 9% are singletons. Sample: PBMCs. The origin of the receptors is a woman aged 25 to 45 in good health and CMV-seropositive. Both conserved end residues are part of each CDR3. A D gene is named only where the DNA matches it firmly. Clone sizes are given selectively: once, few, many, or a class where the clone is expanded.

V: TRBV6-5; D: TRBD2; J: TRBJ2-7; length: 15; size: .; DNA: TGTGCCAGCAGCCCCCTAGGGGCGGGAGGAGGGGAGCAGTACTTC; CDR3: CASSPLGAGGGEQYF
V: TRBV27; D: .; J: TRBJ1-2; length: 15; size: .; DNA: TGTGCCAGCAGTTTTACGGGGGGGGGTTCCTATGGCTACACCTTC; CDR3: CASSFTGGGSYGYTF
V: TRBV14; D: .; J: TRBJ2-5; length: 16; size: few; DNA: TGTGCCAGCAGCACCGGAGACGCGACCTTCCAAGAGACCCAGTACTTC; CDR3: CASSTGDATFQETQYF
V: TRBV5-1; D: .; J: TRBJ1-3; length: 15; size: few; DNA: TGCGCCAGCAGCTTGAGGGCAGGGGTAGGAAACACCATATATTTT; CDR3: CASSLRAGVGNTIYF
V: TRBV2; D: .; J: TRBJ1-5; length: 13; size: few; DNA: TGTGCCAGCAGTGAGCCGGCCACAGGGCCCCAGCATTTT; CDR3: CASSEPATGPQHF
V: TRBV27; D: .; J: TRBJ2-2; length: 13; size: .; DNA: TGTGCCAGCAGTTTACGACTTCCCGGGGAGCTGTTTTTT; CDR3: CASSLRLPGELFF
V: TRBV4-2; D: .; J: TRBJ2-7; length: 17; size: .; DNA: TGTGCCAGCAGCCAAGAATTTGTACCGGGGATAGCCTACGAGCAGTACTTC; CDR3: CASSQEFVPGIAYEQYF
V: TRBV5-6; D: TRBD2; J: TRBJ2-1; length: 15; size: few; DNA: TGTGCCAGCAGCTCCGGACTAGCGCCATACAATGAGCAGTTCTTC; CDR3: CASSSGLAPYNEQFF
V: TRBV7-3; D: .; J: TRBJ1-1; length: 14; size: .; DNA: TGTGCCAGCAGCTCTGGTCAGATGAACACTGAAGCTTTCTTT; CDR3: CASSSGQMNTEAFF
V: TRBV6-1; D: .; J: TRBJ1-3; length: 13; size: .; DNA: TGTGCCAGCCGACCGGGGGGGGTGGACACCATATATTTT; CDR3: CASRPGGVDTIYF
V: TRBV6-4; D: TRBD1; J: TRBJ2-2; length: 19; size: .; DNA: TGTGCCAGCAGGTGGGGGACAGACTCGATGAACTCGAACACCGGGGAGCTGTTTTTT; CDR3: CASRWGTDSMNSNTGELFF